This T cell receptor beta chain was found in a study of blood T cell repertoires in COVID-19. Study summary: There were acute and convalescent COVID-19 samples, and they came from the United States, Italy and Spain.

Source study methods: By means of reference gene primer amplification, nucleated cell counts were estimated. Some clones are missing from TCRdb's copy, which holds only in-frame ones; the method was immunoSEQ multiplex PCR. From that table come the V and J calls and clone size; the DNA was used to work out D and trimming. Of 130,000 to 150,000 clones detected, about 83% appear once; the ten largest clones hold roughly 4.3%. Germline V gene data show CDR1 as MNHEY and CDR2 as SVGAGI. The CDR3 is 15 amino acids. V dropped 5 bases and J dropped 6; count of bases not matched to a gene: 10. The source material was peripheral blood. The receptor was derived from a woman aged 40 to 55 with acute or convalescent COVID-19. V usage is TRBV6-5 and J usage is TRBJ2-3; 8 bases align to TRBD2. CDR3 nucleotides: TGTGCCAGCAGTCCAAGCGGGGGCTACGCCGATACGCAGTATTTT. This codes for CASSPSGGYADTQYF.